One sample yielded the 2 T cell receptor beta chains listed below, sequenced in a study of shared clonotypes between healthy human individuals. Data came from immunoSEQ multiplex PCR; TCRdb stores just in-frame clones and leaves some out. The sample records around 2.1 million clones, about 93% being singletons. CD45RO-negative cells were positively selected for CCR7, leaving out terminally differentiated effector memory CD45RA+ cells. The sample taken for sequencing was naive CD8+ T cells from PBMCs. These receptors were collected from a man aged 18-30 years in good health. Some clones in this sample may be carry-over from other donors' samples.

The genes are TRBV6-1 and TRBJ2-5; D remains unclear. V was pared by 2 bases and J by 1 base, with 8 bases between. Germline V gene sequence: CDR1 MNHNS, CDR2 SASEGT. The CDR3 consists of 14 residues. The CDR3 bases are TGTGCCAGCAGTGAACTGGAGCGCCAAGAGACCCAGTACTTC. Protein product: CASSELERQETQYF.

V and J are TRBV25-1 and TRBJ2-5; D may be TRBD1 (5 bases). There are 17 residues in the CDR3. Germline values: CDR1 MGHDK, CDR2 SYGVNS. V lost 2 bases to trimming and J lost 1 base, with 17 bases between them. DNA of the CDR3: TGTGCCAGCAGTGAACAAAGGGGTGTGACGGCCCAAGAGACCCAGTACTTC. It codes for CASSEQRGVTAQETQYF. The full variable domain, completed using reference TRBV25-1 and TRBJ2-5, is EADIYQTPRYLVIGTGKKITLECSQTMGHDKMYWYQQDPGMELHLIHYSYGVNSTEKGDLSSESTVSRIRTEHFPLTLESARPSHTSQYLCASSEQRGVTAQETQYFGPGTRLLVL.